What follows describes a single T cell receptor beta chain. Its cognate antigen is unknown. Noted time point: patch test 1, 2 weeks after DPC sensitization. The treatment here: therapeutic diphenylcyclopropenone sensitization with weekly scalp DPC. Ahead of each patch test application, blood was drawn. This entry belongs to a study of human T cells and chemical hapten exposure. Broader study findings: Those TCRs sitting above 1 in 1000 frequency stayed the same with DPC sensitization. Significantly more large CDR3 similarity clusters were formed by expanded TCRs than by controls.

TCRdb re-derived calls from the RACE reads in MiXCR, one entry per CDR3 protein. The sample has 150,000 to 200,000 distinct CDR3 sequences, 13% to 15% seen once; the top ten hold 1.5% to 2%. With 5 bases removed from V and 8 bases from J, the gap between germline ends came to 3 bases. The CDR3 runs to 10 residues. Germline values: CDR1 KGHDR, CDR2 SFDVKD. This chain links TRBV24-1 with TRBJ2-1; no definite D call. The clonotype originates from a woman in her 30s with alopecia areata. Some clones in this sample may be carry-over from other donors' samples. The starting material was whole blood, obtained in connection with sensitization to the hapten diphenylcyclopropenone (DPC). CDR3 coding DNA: TGTGCCACCAGTGGACATGAGCAGTTCTTC. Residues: CATSGHEQFF.